The 23 T cell receptor beta chains in this list originate from one sample, sequenced in a study of cytomegalovirus exposure and HLA in healthy donors. The table came from immunoSEQ multiplex PCR; TCRdb's copy has only in-frame clones and leaves some out. This sample has tens of thousands of clones, with around 92% found just once. Sequenced: PBMCs. All receptors derive from a woman aged 18-29 years in good health and CMV-seronegative.

This rearrangement joins TRBV9 to TRBJ2-3; the match to TRBD2 covers 7 bases. The CDR3 spans 15 residues. With 0 bases clipped from V and 2 bases from J, the junction kept 3 bases outside the gene matches. CDR1 is SGDLS and CDR2 is YYNGEE in the germline V gene. The CDR3 DNA is TGTGCCAGCAGCGTAGCCAGCGGGGACACAGATACGCAGTATTTT. It codes for CASSVASGDTDTQYF. Using reference TRBV9 and TRBJ2-3 for the parts outside the CDR3, the full variable domain is DSGVTQTPKHLITATGQRVTLRCSPRSGDLSVYWYQQSLDQGLQFLIQYYNGEERAKGNILERFSAQQFPDLHSELNLSSLELGDSALYFCASSVASGDTDTQYFGPGTRLTVL.

This chain links TRBV27 with TRBJ2-2, with 8 bases matching TRBD1. J was trimmed by 5 bases and V by 7 bases; bases with no gene match: 6. The length of the CDR3 is 14 residues. The germline V gene has CDR1 MNHEY and CDR2 SMNVEV (reference sequence). In nucleotides, the CDR3 is TGTGCCAGCATACGCACAGGGGGTACCGGGGAGCTGTTTTTT. Amino acid sequence: CASIRTGGTGELFF.

J is TRBJ1-1 and V is TRBV14, with a tentative D call TRBD1 (6 bases). Germline assignment: CDR1 SGHDN and CDR2 FVKESK. Trimming pared 4 bases from V and 4 bases from J, leaving 13 bases between. The CDR3 contains 14 residues. CDR3 nucleotide sequence: TGTGCCAGCAGCCGCGGGGGGCCGAGCACTGAAGCTTTCTTT. It codes for CASSRGGPSTEAFF.

This chain connects TRBV1 to TRBJ2-1; TRBD1, the D gene given by the table, was not confirmed from the DNA. TRBV1 is deemed a pseudogene. The CDR3 runs 19 residues. The CDR3 DNA follows: TGCACCAGCAGCCAAGATCGACTCGACAGGGTGGAGGACTACAATGAGCAGTTCTTC. It specifies CTSSQDRLDRVEDYNEQFF.

This clone was recorded a few times. V gene TRBV11-2 combines with J gene TRBJ1-1; no definite D call. This CDR3 spans 11 amino acids. Germline lookup yields CDR1 SGHAT and CDR2 FQNNGV. V was shortened by 2 bases and J by 8 bases, with 6 bases between the two germline ends. The CDR3 spells CASSLILEAFF. CDR3 coding DNA: TGTGCCAGCAGCTTAATTCTCGAAGCTTTCTTT.

The chain employs TRBV7-9 and TRBJ2-7; 10 bases fit TRBD2. Unmatched junction bases numbered 4, after V lost 5 bases and J lost 3 bases. The germline gives CDR1 SEHNR, CDR2 FQNEAQ (reference sequence). This CDR3 has 14 residues. The CDR3 sequence: CASSPSGRFYEQYF. The DNA of the CDR3 is TGTGCCAGCAGCCCTAGCGGGAGATTCTACGAGCAGTACTTC.

V and J are TRBV6-5 and TRBJ1-3, with 7 bases matching TRBD1. Trimming removed 7 bases from V and 0 bases from J; junction bases left unmatched: 3. The CDR3 covers 14 residues. Germline CDR1 is MNHEY and CDR2 is SVGAGI. The CDR3 DNA reads TGTGCCAGCACCAGGACAGGCTCTGGAAACACCATATATTTT. This translates into CASTRTGSGNTIYF.

This clone was counted only a few times. The V and J genes are TRBV10-3 and TRBJ1-6; TRBD1 agrees at 7 bases. The germline gives CDR1 ENHRY, CDR2 SYGVKD. The ends lost 5 bases at V and 7 bases at J; junction bases unmatched: 5. The CDR3 runs to 14 residues. The chain's CDR3 is CAISTGAQNSPLHF. CDR3 bases: TGTGCCATCAGTACAGGGGCGCAGAATTCACCCCTCCACTTT.

The V call is TRBV7-9, the J call TRBJ2-7; 10 bases are shared with TRBD1. The length of the CDR3 is 14 residues. Germline CDR1 and CDR2: SEHNR and FQNEAQ (reference sequence). V shed 4 bases, J shed 2 bases, and the junction held 2 bases outside the gene matches. CDR3 sequence reads: CASSSGTGAYEQYF. The CDR3 DNA reads as TGTGCCAGCAGCTCCGGGACAGGGGCCTACGAGCAGTACTTC.

The chain links TRBV7-2 to TRBJ1-5; 9 bases are shared with TRBD1. The ends lost 8 bases at V and 5 bases at J; junction bases unmatched: 7. This CDR3 region has 14 residues. The germline CDR1 and CDR2 sequences are SGHTA and FQGNSA. The CDR3 bases are TGTGCCAGCGCCGCTGACAGGGGGTATCAGCCCCAGCATTTT. The encoded protein is CASAADRGYQPQHF.

The rearrangement joins TRBV9 to TRBJ2-1; TRBD2 matches 8 bases. The CDR3 totals 15 residues. Germline V gene lookup returns CDR1 SGDLS and CDR2 YYNGEE. V lost 2 bases and J lost 8; bases outside the gene matches: 9. CDR3 region: CASSVPGLGLHEQFF. CDR3 bases: TGTGCCAGCAGCGTCCCGGGACTAGGCTTACATGAGCAGTTCTTC. The entire variable domain, with the rest obtained from reference TRBV9 and TRBJ2-1, is as follows: DSGVTQTPKHLITATGQRVTLRCSPRSGDLSVYWYQQSLDQGLQFLIQYYNGEERAKGNILERFSAQQFPDLHSELNLSSLELGDSALYFCASSVPGLGLHEQFFGPGTRLTVL.

This rearrangement joins TRBV11-1 to TRBJ2-1; 9 bases agree with TRBD2. The CDR3 consists of 18 residues. Per the germline V gene, CDR1 is SGHAT and CDR2 is FQDESV (reference sequence). V shed 1 base, J shed 3 bases, and the junction held 10 bases outside the gene matches. The CDR3, as DNA: TGTGCCAGCAGCTTAGTTTCGGGTCTAGCGGGGTTCTACAATGAGCAGTTCTTC. Translating gives CASSLVSGLAGFYNEQFF.

The CDR3, as DNA: TGTGCCAGCAGCTCTTTCGCGAACACCGGGGAGCTGTTTTTT. Its protein product is CASSSFANTGELFF. The chain carries TRBV6-6 and TRBJ2-2; no clear D. CDR1 MNHNY and CDR2 SVGAGI come from the germline V gene (reference sequence). This CDR3 contains 14 residues. Trimming removed 6 bases at V and 0 bases at J, with 8 bases between.

The chain employs TRBV7-6 and TRBJ2-2, with TRBD2 as a possible D gene (5 bases). CDR3 length: 15 amino acids. Trimming took off 1 base at V and 4 bases at J, with 10 bases between the two ends. Germline assignment: CDR1 SGHVS and CDR2 FNYEAQ. CDR3 DNA: TGTGCCAGCAGCTTAGGTTCGGCGGGCACCGGGGAGCTGTTTTTT. This translates into CASSLGSAGTGELFF.

CDR3 nucleotides: TGTGCCTGGAGTGTTCAGGGTTTCGTCGAAGCTTTCTTT. This encodes CAWSVQGFVEAFF. J is TRBJ1-1 and V is TRBV30; D possibly corresponds to TRBD1 (5 bases). Trimming cost V 0 bases and J 8 bases, with 13 bases left between them. Germline V gene sequence: CDR1 GTSNPN, CDR2 SVGIG (reference sequence). CDR3 length: 13 amino acids.

The chain links TRBV5-1 to TRBJ2-3; 8 nucleotides line up with TRBD2. Looked up from germline, CDR1 is SGHRS and CDR2 is YFSETQ. CDR3 length equals 15 residues. Losses at the gene ends were 0 bases for V and 7 bases for J; bases not matched to a gene: 7. CDR3 amino acids: CASSLAGTSENTQYF. The DNA for the CDR3 is TGCGCCAGCAGCTTGGCCGGGACTAGTGAAAATACGCAGTATTTT.

The chain has TRBV30 and TRBJ2-1; no clear D. From germline, CDR1 is GTSNPN and CDR2 SVGIG (reference sequence). The CDR3 spans 14 residues. Between the trimmed V and J ends, which lost 6 bases and 4 bases, there was a span of 16 bases. CDR3 sequence: CACSAKQQYNEQFF. DNA for the CDR3: TGTGCCTGCTCAGCGAAGCAGCAATACAATGAGCAGTTCTTC.

The chain recombines TRBV27 with TRBJ2-4, with 10 bases lining up with TRBD2. V was pared by 6 bases and J by 0 bases, with 5 bases of the junction left unmatched. This CDR3 has 16 residues. CDR1 MNHEY and CDR2 SMNVEV come from the germline V gene (reference sequence). The CDR3 spells CASSNSGGLAKNIQYF. The CDR3 region has the DNA TGTGCCAGCAGCAATAGCGGGGGGTTAGCCAAAAACATTCAGTACTTC.

This clone has only a few counts. The J gene is TRBJ1-2, the V gene TRBV7-8; 10 bases are a match to TRBD1. Germline CDR1 SGHVS, CDR2 FQNEAQ. The CDR3 covers 15 residues. V shed 5 bases and J 2 bases; nucleotides not matched to a gene: 5. Here the CDR3 DNA reads TGTGCCAGCAGCGGCAGACAGGGGGCGAACTATGGCTACACCTTC. This translates into CASSGRQGANYGYTF.

This clone was detected only once. The chain carries TRBV4-1 and TRBJ1-3; weak D call: TRBD1 (5 bases). This CDR3 comprises 14 residues. Per germline, CDR1 MGHRA and CDR2 YSYEKL. The ends were cut back, 6 bases at V and 4 bases at J, with 13 bases in the middle. The CDR3 loop reads CASSSQGLGNTIYF. The DNA of the CDR3 is TGCGCCAGCAGTTCCCAGGGTCTCGGAAACACCATATATTTT.

The chain carries TRBV18 and TRBJ1-3; D is ambiguous. From germline, CDR1 is KGHSH and CDR2 LQKENI. The V and J ends lost 2 bases and 1 base respectively, with 9 bases between them. The CDR3 is 15 residues long. The CDR3 is CASSPVSPSGNTIYF. The CDR3 nucleotides read TGTGCCAGCTCACCAGTGAGCCCTTCTGGAAACACCATATATTTT.

The rearrangement joins TRBV4-2 to TRBJ1-5; D is unclear. This CDR3 spans 14 amino acids. Trimming pared 1 base from V and 1 base from J, leaving 5 bases between. Germline assignment: CDR1 LGHNA and CDR2 YNFKEQ. CDR3: CASSQVESNQPQHF. The CDR3 DNA follows: TGTGCCAGCAGCCAAGTGGAGAGCAATCAGCCCCAGCATTTT.

The rearrangement links TRBV18 to TRBJ2-7, with 9 bases fitting TRBD1. The germline gives CDR1 KGHSH, CDR2 LQKENI. The CDR3 runs 14 residues. Unmatched junction bases numbered 6, after V lost 6 bases and J lost 3 bases. CDR3 sequence reads: CASSTPGQGYEQYF. The CDR3, as DNA: TGTGCCAGCTCGACTCCGGGACAGGGCTACGAGCAGTACTTC.